This T cell receptor beta chain came from a study of blood T cell repertoires in COVID-19. This clone came up once. Repertoires were generated with immunoSEQ multiplex PCR, while TCRdb's copy carries only in-frame clones and drops some. This table holds some 220,000 clones, 80% to 95% found once. This CDR3 comprises 20 residues. CDR1 and CDR2 from the germline V gene are MNHEY and SMNVEV (reference sequence). The V segment lost 4 bases and the J segment 5 bases; nucleotides outside the gene matches: 23. Material for sequencing was peripheral blood. The V call is TRBV27, the J call TRBJ1-2; 9 bases align to TRBD1. This TCR came from a man aged 30 to 45 with COVID-19, enrolled during active disease. CDR3 protein: CASSSSTTGGLSFHSYGYTF. The CDR3 DNA is TGTGCCAGCAGTTCTTCAACTACAGGGGGCCTTTCCTTCCACTCGTATGGCTACACCTTC.